These 8 T cell receptor beta chains were sequenced from one sample in a study of molecular identifiers for immune sequencing clone quantification. TCRdb re-analysed the PCR reads in MiXCR, keeping a single row per CDR3 protein. This table holds roughly 100,000 distinct CDR3 sequences, 35% found once. The sequenced material came from naive CD8+ T cells from blood, with Jurkat cell RNA spiked in. Subset in this sample: FACS-sorted CD8+CD4-CCR7+CD45RA+ naive T cells. These receptors were obtained from a human donor in good health. Some libraries in this study had Jurkat cell RNA spiked in.

This clonotype has just a few counts. The J gene is TRBJ2-2, the V gene TRBV9; D unclear. The CDR3 covers 12 residues. CDR1 is SGDLS, CDR2 YYNGEE, per germline. Trimming removed 7 bases at V and 7 bases at J, with 11 bases between. The CDR3 DNA reads as TGTGCCAGCGGAAGCGTAGGCGGGGAGCTGTTTTTT. Translation: CASGSVGGELFF.

The chain links TRBV27 to TRBJ2-7; 9 positions match TRBD2. The junction had 12 bases not matched to a gene; V was cut back by 1 base and J by 5 bases. Germline assignment: CDR1 MNHEY and CDR2 SMNVEV (reference sequence). The length of the CDR3 is 17 residues. CDR3 sequence (DNA): TGTGCCAGCAGTTTATTTGGGCTAGCGGGATTCGGGAACGAGCAGTACTTC. It yields the protein CASSLFGLAGFGNEQYF.

This clonotype was picked up a small number of times. V gene TRBV7-8 combines with J gene TRBJ1-5; D gene unclear. The germline V gene has CDR1 SGHVS and CDR2 FQNEAQ. V was cut by 5 bases and J by 4 bases, with 18 bases left in between. CDR3 size: 16 residues. The CDR3, as DNA: TGTGCCAGCAGCCCGAGGGCCAGACCGGGGAATCAGCCCCAGCATTTT. Translated, it gives CASSPRARPGNQPQHF.

The genes are TRBV20-1 and TRBJ2-3; the match to TRBD2 covers 10 bases. The J segment lost 5 bases and the V segment lost 0 bases, leaving 5 bases of the junction unmatched. The CDR3 is 15 amino acids. From germline, CDR1 is DFQATT and CDR2 SNEGSKA (reference sequence). In DNA form, the CDR3 reads TGCAGTGCTAGAGAGGATAGCGGGAGGAAAGATACGCAGTATTTT. Protein: CSAREDSGRKDTQYF.

The rearrangement joins TRBV23-1 to TRBJ1-4; possible D gene TRBD1, 6 bases. TRBV23-1 is annotated as an ORF whose role is uncertain. Trimming pared 7 bases from V and 16 bases from J, leaving 22 bases between. CDR3 length: 13 residues. The CDR3: CASTLPPGHPPFF. The CDR3 region has the DNA TGCGCCAGCACCCTCCCTCCGGGACATCCACCGTTTTTT.

The V gene is TRBV27, the J gene TRBJ2-1; D ambiguous. Deletions cut 6 bases from V and 9 bases from J, with 12 bases between. Per the germline V gene, CDR1 is MNHEY and CDR2 is SMNVEV (reference sequence). This CDR3 spans 12 amino acids. CDR3 DNA: TGTGCCAGCAGCGACCGTTTAGTTGAGCAGTTCTTC. This translates into CASSDRLVEQFF.

A word on this clonotype: At one end the junction does not follow the germline gene, possibly because of a read error. This rearrangement joins TRBV27 to TRBJ2-7, with 11 bases that match TRBD2. Per germline, CDR1 MNHEY and CDR2 SMNVEV (reference sequence). This CDR3 spans 16 amino acids. The CDR3 region has the DNA TGTGCCAGCAGTTTTTCACTAGCGGGAGCCTCCTACGAGCTGTACTTC. Residues: CASSFSLAGASYELYF.

The rearrangement joins TRBV5-1 to TRBJ2-1, with 7 nucleotides matching TRBD2. Germline V gene lookup returns CDR1 SGHRS and CDR2 YFSETQ. This CDR3 is 18 amino acids long. V lost 0 bases to trimming and J lost 4 bases; unmatched junction nucleotides: 13. CDR3 bases: TGCGCCAGCAGCTTGGCCGGATTGGTCGAGCGGGGTTACAATGAGCAGTTCTTC. The encoded protein is CASSLAGLVERGYNEQFF.